This T cell receptor (beta chain) emerged from a study of blood T cell repertoires in COVID-19. On the study more broadly: Acute and convalescent COVID-19 specimens originated in the United States, Italy and Spain.

The repertoire was sequenced with immunoSEQ multiplex PCR; TCRdb's copy has only in-frame clones and lacks some. The sample includes approximately 280,000 clones, roughly 86% of them seen just once. Participants had their cohort set by participant-reported clinical history. Germline V gives CDR1 SGHRS, CDR2 YFSETQ. The CDR3 runs to 15 residues. V gave up 1 base and J gave up 7 bases; unmatched junction bases: 6. The TCR originated in a woman aged 18-35 years who had recovered from COVID-19. The sequencing sample was made of PBMCs or T cells enriched from blood (not recorded which). This rearrangement joins TRBV5-1 to TRBJ2-7; TRBD1 matches 12 bases. The CDR3 sequence: CASSLPGQGAGEQYF. The CDR3, as DNA: TGCGCCAGCAGCTTGCCGGGACAGGGGGCGGGTGAGCAGTACTTC.